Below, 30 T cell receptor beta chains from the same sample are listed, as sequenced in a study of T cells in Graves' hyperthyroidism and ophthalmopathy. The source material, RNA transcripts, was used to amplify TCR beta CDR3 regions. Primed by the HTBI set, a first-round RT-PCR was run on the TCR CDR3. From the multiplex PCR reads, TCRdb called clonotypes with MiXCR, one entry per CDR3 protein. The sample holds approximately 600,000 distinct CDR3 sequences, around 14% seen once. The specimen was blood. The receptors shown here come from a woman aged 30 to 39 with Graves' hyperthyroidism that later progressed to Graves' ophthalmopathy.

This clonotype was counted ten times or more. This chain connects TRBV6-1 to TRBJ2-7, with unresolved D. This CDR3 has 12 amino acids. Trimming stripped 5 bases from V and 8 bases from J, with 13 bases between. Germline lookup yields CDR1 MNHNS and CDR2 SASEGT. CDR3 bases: TGTGCCAGCAGTTTATCGGGTGGGCAGCAGTACTTC. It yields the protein CASSLSGGQQYF.

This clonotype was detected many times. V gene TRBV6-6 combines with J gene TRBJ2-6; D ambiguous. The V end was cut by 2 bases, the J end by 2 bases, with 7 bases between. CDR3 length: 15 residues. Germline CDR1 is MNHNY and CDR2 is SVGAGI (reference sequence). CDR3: CASSYGEAGANVLTF. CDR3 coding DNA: TGTGCCAGCAGTTACGGGGAAGCTGGGGCCAACGTCCTGACTTTC.

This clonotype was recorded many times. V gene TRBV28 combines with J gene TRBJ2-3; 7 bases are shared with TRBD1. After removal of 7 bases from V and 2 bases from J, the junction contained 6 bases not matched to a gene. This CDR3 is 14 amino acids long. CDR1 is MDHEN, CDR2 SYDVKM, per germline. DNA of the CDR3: TGTGCCAGCAACACCGACAGGGCCACAGATACGCAGTATTTT. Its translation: CASNTDRATDTQYF.

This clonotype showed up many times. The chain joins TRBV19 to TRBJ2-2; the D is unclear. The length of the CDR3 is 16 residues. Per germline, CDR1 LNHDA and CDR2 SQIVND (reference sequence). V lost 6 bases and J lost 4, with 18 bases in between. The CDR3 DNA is TGTGCCAGTAGGAGAACCACCGACGGAACCACCGGGGAGCTGTTTTTT. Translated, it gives CASRRTTDGTTGELFF.

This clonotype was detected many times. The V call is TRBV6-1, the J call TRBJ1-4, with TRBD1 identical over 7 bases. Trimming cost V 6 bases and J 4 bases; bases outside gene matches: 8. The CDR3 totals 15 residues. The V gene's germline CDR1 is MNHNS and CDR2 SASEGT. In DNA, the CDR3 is TGTGCCAGCAGGCAAAACAGGGGTAGTAATGAAAAACTGTTTTTT. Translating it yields CASRQNRGSNEKLFF.

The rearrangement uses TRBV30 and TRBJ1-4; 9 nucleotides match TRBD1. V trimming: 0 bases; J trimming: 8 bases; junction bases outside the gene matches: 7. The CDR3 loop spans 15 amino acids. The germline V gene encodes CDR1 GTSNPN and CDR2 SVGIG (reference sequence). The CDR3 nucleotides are TGTGCCTGGAGTGTAGGGACAGGGTTAGGCGAAAAACTGTTTTTT. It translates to CAWSVGTGLGEKLFF. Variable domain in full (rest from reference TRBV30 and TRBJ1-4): SQTIHQWPATLVQPVGSPLSLECTVEGTSNPNLYWYRQAAGRGLQLLFYSVGIGQISSEVPQNLSASRPQDRQFILSSKKLLLSDSGFYLCAWSVGTGLGEKLFFGSGTQLSVL.

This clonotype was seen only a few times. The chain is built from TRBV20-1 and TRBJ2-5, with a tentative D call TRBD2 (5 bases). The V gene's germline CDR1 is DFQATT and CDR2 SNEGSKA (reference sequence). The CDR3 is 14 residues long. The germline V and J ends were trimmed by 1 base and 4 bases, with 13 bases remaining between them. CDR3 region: CSARGFEGGETQYF. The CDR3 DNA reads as TGCAGTGCTAGAGGTTTTGAGGGTGGAGAGACCCAGTACTTC.

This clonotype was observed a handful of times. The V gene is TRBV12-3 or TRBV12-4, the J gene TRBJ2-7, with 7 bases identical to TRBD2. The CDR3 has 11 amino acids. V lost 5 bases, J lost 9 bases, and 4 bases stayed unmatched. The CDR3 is CASSGTSAQYF. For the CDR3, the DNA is TGTGCCAGCAGTGGAACTAGCGCGCAGTACTTC.

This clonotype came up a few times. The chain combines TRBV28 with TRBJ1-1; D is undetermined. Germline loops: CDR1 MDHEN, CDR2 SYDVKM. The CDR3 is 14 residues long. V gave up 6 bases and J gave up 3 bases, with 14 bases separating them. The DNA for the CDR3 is TGTGCCAGCAGCTTAAGCGGGGTGGACACTGAAGCTTTCTTT. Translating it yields CASSLSGVDTEAFF.

The CDR3 bases are TGTGCCATCAAGACCGGGGCGGGAGGTAACACCGGGGAGCTGTTTTTT. Translation gives CAIKTGAGGNTGELFF. V and J are TRBV10-3 and TRBJ2-2, with TRBD2 matching over 8 bases. After removal of 7 bases from V and 2 bases from J, the junction contained 9 bases not matched to a gene. Germline values: CDR1 ENHRY, CDR2 SYGVKD. The CDR3 is 16 amino acids.

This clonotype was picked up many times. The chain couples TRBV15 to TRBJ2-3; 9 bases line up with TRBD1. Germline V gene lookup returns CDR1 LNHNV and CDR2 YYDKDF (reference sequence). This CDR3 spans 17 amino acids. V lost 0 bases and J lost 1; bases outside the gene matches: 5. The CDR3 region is CATSRDGGQGGTDTQYF. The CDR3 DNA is TGTGCCACCAGCAGAGATGGGGGACAGGGAGGCACAGATACGCAGTATTTT. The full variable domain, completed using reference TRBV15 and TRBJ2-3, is DAMVIQNPRYQVTQFGKPVTLSCSQTLNHNVMYWYQQKSSQAPKLLFHYYDKDFNNEADTPDNFQSRRPNTSFCFLDIRSPGLGDTAMYLCATSRDGGQGGTDTQYFGPGTRLTVL.

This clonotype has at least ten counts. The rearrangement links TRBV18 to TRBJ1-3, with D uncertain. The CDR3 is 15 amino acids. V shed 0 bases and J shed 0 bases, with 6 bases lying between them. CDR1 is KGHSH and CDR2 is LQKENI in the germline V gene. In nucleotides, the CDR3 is TGTGCCAGCTCACCACCGAGTTACTCTGGAAACACCATATATTTT. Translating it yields CASSPPSYSGNTIYF.

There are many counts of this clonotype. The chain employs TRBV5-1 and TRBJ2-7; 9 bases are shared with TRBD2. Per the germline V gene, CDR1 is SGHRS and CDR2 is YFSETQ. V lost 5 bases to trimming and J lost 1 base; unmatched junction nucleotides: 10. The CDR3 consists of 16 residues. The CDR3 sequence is CASSTGTSLFSYEQYF. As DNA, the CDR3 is TGCGCCAGCAGTACCGGGACTAGCCTCTTTTCCTACGAGCAGTACTTC.

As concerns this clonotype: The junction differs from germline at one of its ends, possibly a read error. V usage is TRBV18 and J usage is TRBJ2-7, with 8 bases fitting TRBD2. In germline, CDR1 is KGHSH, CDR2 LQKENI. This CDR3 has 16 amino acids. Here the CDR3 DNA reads TGTTCCAGCTCACCATCGGCCAGCGGGAGTTCCTACGAGCAGTACTTC. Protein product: CSSSPSASGSSYEQYF.

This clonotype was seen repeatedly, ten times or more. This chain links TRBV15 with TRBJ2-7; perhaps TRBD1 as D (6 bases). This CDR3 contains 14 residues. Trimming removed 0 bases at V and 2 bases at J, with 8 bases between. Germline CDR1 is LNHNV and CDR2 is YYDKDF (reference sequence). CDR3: CATSRDRGPYEQYF. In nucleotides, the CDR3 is TGTGCCACCAGCAGAGACAGGGGACCCTACGAGCAGTACTTC.

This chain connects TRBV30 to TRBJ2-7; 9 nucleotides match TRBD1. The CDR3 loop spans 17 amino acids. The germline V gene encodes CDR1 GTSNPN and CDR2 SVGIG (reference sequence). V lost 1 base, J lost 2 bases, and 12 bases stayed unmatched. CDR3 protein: CAWSGQDRGSPAYEQYF. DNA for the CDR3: TGTGCCTGGAGTGGACAGGACAGGGGTTCCCCCGCCTACGAGCAGTACTTC.

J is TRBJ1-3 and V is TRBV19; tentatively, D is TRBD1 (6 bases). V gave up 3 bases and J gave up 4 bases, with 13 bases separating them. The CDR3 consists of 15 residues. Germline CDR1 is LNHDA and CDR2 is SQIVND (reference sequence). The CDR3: CASSIMQGMGNTIYF. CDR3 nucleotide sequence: TGTGCCAGTAGTATCATGCAGGGGATGGGAAACACCATATATTTT.

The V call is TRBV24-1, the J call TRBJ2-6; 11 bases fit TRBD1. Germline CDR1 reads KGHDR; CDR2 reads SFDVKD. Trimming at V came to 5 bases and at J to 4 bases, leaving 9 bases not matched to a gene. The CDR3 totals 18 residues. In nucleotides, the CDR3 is TGTGCCACCAGTGGTGGACAGGGGGCGCGAGGGGGGGCCAACGTCCTGACTTTC. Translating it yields CATSGGQGARGGANVLTF.

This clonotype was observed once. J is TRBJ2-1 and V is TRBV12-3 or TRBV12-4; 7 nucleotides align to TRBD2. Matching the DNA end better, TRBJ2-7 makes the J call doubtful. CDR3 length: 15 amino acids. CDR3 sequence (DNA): TGTGGGTATGGGCGGGCGGGAGAGTTCTACAATGGGCAGTACTTC. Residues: CGYGRAGEFYNGQYF.

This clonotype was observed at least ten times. CDR3 loop: CASSFREAAYNEQFF. The CDR3 DNA follows: TGTGCCAGCAGCTTCCGGGAGGCCGCCTACAATGAGCAGTTCTTC. The V call is TRBV11-1, the J call TRBJ2-1; 7 positions match TRBD2. The V gene end was trimmed by 3 bases and the J gene end by 2 bases; junction bases not matched to a gene: 4. Germline values: CDR1 SGHAT, CDR2 FQDESV (reference sequence). The CDR3 contains 15 residues.

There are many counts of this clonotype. The CDR3 loop is CASSLSAFAYEQYF. The CDR3 DNA reads as TGTGCCAGCAGTTTATCGGCATTCGCCTACGAGCAGTACTTC. The chain is built from TRBV28 and TRBJ2-7, with D unclear. Germline V gene lookup returns CDR1 MDHEN and CDR2 SYDVKM. This CDR3 has 14 residues. Trimming cost V 1 base and J 2 bases, with 9 bases left between them.

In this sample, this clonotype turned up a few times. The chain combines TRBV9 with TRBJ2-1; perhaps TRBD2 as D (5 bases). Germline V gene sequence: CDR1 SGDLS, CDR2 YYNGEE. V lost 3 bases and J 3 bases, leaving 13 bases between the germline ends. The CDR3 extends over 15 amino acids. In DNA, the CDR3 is TGTGCCAGCAGCGCCGAGGTAACTAGCTACAATGAGCAGTTCTTC. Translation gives CASSAEVTSYNEQFF.

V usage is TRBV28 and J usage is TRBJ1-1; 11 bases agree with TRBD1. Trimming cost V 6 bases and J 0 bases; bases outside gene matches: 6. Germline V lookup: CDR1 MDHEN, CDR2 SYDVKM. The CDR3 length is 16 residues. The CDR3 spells CASSPGTGGLNTEAFF. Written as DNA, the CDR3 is TGTGCCAGCAGCCCCGGGACAGGGGGACTGAACACTGAAGCTTTCTTT.

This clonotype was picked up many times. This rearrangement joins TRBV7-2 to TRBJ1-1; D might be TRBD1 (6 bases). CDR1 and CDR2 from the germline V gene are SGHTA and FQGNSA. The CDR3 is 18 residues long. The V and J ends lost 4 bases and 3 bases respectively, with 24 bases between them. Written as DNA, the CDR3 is TGTGCCAGCAGCTCCCAGGGAGCCGGGACAATGGTCGACACTGAAGCTTTCTTT. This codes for CASSSQGAGTMVDTEAFF.

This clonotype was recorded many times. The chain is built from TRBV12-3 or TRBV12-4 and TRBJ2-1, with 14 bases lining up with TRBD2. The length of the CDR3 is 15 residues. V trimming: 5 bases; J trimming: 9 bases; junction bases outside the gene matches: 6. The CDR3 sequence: CASSTGLAGVVEQFF. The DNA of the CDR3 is TGTGCCAGCAGTACGGGACTAGCGGGAGTAGTTGAGCAGTTCTTC.

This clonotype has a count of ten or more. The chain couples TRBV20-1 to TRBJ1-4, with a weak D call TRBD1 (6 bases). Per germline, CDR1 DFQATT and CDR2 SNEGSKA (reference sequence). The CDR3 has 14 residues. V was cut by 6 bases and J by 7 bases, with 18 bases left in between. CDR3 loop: CSAVKGGLGEKLFF. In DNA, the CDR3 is TGCAGTGCCGTAAAGGGGGGCTTAGGTGAAAAACTGTTTTTT.

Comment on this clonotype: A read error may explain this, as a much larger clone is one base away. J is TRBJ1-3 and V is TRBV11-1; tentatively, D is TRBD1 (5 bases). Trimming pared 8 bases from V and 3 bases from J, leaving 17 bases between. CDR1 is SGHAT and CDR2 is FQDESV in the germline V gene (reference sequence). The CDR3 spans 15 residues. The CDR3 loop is CASCSSGTVGNTIYF. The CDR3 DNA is TGTGCCAGCTGCTCGTCCGGGACGGTTGGAAACACCATATATTTT.

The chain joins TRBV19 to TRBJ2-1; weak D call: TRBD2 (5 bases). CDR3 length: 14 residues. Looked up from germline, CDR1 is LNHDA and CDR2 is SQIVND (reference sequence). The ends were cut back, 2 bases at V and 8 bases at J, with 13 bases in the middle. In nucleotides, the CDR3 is TGTGCCAGTAGTATAACTACTAGGTCTGATGAGCAGTTCTTC. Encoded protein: CASSITTRSDEQFF.

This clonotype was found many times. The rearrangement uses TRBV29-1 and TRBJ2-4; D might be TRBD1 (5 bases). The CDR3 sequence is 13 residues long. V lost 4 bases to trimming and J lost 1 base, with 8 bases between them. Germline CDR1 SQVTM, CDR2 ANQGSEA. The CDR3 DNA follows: TGCAGCGTTGTGAAGGGGGCCAAAAACATTCAGTACTTC. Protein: CSVVKGAKNIQYF.

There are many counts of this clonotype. The CDR3 protein is CASSFPRGRYGYTF. The CDR3, as DNA: TGTGCCAGCAGCTTCCCCAGGGGGCGGTATGGCTACACCTTC. The chain carries TRBV28 and TRBJ1-2; 8 bases agree with TRBD1. The CDR3 runs 14 residues. V lost 6 bases to trimming and J lost 5 bases; unmatched junction nucleotides: 8. Germline-derived CDR1 and CDR2 are MDHEN and SYDVKM.